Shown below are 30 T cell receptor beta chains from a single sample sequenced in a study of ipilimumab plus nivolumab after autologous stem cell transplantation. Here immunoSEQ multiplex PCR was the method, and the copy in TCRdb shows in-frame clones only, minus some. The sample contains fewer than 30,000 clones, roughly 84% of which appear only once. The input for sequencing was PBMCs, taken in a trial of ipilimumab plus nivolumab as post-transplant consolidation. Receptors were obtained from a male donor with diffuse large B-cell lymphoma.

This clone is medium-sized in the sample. The CDR3 protein is CASNFRQGGNQPQHF. Written as DNA, the CDR3 is TGTGCCAGTAATTTCCGACAGGGAGGTAATCAGCCCCAGCATTTT. This rearrangement joins TRBV19 to TRBJ1-5; 7 nucleotides align to TRBD1. Trimming cost V 7 bases and J 4 bases; bases outside gene matches: 10. This CDR3 spans 15 amino acids. CDR1 is LNHDA and CDR2 is SQIVND in the germline V gene (reference sequence).

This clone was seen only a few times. The CDR3 DNA follows: TGTGCCAGCAGCAGGGACAGCAATTCACCCCTCCACTTT. Its protein is CASSRDSNSPLHF. The rearrangement uses TRBV6-1 and TRBJ1-6, with 7 bases lining up with TRBD1. Unmatched junction bases numbered 3, after V lost 6 bases and J lost 7 bases. Germline CDR1 MNHNS, CDR2 SASEGT. The CDR3 contains 13 residues.

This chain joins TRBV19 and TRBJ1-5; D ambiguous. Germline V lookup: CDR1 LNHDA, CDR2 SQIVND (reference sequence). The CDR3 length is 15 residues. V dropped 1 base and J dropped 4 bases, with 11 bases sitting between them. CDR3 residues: CASSIGPQANQPQHF. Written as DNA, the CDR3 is TGTGCCAGTAGTATAGGGCCCCAGGCTAATCAGCCCCAGCATTTT.

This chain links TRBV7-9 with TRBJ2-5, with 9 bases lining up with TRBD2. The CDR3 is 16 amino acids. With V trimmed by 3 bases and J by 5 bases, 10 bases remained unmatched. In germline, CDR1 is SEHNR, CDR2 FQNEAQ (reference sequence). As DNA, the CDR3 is TGTGCCAGCAGCTTTAGCGGGGGCAACCTTGGGGAGACCCAGTACTTC. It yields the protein CASSFSGGNLGETQYF.

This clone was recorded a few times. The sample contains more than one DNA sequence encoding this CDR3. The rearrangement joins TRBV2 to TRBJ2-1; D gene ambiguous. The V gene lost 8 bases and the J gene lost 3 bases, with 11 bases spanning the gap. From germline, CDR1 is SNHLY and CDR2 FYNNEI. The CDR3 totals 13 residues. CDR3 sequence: CASRSRIYNEQFF. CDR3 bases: TGTGCCAGCCGGAGCAGAATCTACAATGAGCAGTTCTTC.

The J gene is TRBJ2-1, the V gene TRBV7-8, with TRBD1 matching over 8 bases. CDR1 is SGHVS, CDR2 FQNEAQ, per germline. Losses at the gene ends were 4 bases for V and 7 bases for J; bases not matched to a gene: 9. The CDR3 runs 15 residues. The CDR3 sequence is CASSSGDRGRNEQFF. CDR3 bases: TGTGCCAGCAGCTCGGGAGACAGGGGTCGGAATGAGCAGTTCTTC.

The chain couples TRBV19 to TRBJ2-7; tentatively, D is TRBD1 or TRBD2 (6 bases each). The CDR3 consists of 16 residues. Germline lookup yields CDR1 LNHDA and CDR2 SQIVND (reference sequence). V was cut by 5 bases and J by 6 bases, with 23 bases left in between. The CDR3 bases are TGTGCCAGTAGTCGGGATCCGGGGGCGTGGTACCCCGAGCAGTACTTC. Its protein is CASSRDPGAWYPEQYF. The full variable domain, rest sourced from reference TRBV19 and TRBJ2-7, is DGGITQSPKYLFRKEGQNVTLSCEQNLNHDAMYWYRQDPGQGLRLIYYSQIVNDFQKGDIAEGYSVSREKKESFPLTVTSAQKNPTAFYLCASSRDPGAWYPEQYFGPGTRLTVT.

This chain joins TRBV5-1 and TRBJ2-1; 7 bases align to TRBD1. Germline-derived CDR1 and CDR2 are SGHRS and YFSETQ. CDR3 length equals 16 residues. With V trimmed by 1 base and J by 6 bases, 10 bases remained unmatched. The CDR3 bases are TGCGCCAGCAGCTTGTATCGAGGGGGCGCAGTCAATGAGCAGTTCTTC. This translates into CASSLYRGGAVNEQFF.

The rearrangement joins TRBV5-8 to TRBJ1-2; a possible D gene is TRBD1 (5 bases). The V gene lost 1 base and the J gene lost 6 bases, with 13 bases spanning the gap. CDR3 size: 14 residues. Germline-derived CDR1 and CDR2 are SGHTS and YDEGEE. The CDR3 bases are TGTGCCAGCAGCTTGATGGGGGTTAGGAATGGCTACACCTTC. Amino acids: CASSLMGVRNGYTF.

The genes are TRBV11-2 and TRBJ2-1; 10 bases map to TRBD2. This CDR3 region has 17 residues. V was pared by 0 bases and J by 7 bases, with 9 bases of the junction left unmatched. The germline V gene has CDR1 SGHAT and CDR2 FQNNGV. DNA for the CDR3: TGTGCCAGCAGCTTAGATATCCCTAGCGGGGGTAGAAATGAGCAGTTCTTC. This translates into CASSLDIPSGGRNEQFF.

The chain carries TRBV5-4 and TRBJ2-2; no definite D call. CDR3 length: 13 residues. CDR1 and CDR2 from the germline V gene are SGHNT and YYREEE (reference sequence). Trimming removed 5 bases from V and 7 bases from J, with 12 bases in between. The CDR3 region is CASRENTGGELFF. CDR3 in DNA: TGTGCCAGCAGGGAAAATACGGGCGGGGAGCTGTTTTTT.

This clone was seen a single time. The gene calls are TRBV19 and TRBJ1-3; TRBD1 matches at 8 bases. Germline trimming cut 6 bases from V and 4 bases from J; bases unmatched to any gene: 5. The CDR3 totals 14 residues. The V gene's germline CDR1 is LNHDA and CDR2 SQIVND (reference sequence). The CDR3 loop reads CASRGQGRGNTIYF. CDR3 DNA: TGTGCCAGTAGAGGACAGGGCCGAGGAAACACCATATATTTT.

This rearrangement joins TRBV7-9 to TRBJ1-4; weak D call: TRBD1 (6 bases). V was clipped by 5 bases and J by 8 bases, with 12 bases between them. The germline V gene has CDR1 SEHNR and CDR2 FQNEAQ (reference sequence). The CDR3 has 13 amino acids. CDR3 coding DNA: TGTGCCAGCAGCCCACAGGGTTTCGAAAAACTGTTTTTT. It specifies CASSPQGFEKLFF. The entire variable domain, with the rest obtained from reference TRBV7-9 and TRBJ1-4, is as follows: DTGVSQNPRHKITKRGQNVTFRCDPISEHNRLYWYRQTLGQGPEFLTYFQNEAQLEKSRLLSDRFSAERPKGSFSTLEIQRTEQGDSAMYLCASSPQGFEKLFFGSGTQLSVL.

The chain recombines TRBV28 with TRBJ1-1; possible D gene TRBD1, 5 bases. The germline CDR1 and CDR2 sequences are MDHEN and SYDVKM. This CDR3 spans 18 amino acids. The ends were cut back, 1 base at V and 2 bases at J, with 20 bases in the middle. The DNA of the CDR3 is TGTGCCAGCAGTTTATCTGAAGGGTGGGGCAGAAATAACACTGAAGCTTTCTTT. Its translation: CASSLSEGWGRNNTEAFF.

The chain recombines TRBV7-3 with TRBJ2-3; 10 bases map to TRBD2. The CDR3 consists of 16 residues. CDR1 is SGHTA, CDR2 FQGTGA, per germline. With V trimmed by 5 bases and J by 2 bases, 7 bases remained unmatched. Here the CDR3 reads CASSPGLADTTDTQYF. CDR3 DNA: TGTGCCAGCAGCCCCGGACTAGCGGATACCACAGATACGCAGTATTTT.

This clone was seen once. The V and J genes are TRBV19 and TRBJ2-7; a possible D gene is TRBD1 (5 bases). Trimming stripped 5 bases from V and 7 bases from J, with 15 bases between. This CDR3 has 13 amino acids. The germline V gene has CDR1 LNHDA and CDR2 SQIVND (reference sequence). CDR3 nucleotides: TGTGCCAGTAGTTTCACAGGCTTGGGGGAGCAGTACTTC. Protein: CASSFTGLGEQYF.

Here the CDR3 reads CASSPSGQGHNEQFF. CDR3 in DNA: TGTGCCAGCAGCCCCTCCGGGCAGGGACACAATGAGCAGTTCTTC. The chain uses TRBV9 and TRBJ2-1; tentatively, D is TRBD1 or TRBD2 (5 bases each). V dropped 4 bases and J dropped 5 bases, with 16 bases sitting between them. CDR1 and CDR2 (germline): SGDLS, YYNGEE. CDR3 length: 15 amino acids. Full variable domain (remainder filled in from reference TRBV9 and TRBJ2-1): DSGVTQTPKHLITATGQRVTLRCSPRSGDLSVYWYQQSLDQGLQFLIQYYNGEERAKGNILERFSAQQFPDLHSELNLSSLELGDSALYFCASSPSGQGHNEQFFGPGTRLTVL.

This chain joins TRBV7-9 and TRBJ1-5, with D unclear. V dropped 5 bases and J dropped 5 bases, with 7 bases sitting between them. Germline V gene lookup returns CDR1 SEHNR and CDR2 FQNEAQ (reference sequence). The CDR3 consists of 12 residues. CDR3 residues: CASSPGDQPQHF. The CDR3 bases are TGTGCCAGCAGCCCAGGAGATCAGCCCCAGCATTTT.

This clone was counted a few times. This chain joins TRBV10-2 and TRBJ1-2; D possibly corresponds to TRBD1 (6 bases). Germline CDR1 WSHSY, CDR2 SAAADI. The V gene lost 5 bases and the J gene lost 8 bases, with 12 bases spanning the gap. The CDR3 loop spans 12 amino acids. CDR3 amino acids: CASSPGARGYTF. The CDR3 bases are TGCGCCAGCAGTCCGGGGGCTCGAGGCTACACCTTC.

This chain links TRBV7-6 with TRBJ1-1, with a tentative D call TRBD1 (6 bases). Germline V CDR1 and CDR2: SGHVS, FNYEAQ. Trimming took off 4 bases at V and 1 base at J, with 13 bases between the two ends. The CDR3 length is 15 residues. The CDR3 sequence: CASSSGMGANTEAFF. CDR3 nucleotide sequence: TGTGCCAGCAGCTCGGGTATGGGGGCGAACACTGAAGCTTTCTTT. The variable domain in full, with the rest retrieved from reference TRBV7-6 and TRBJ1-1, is GAGVSQSPRYKVTKRGQDVALRCDPISGHVSLYWYRQALGQGPEFLTYFNYEAQQDKSGLPNDRFSAERPEGSISTLTIQRTEQRDSAMYRCASSSGMGANTEAFFGQGTRLTVV.

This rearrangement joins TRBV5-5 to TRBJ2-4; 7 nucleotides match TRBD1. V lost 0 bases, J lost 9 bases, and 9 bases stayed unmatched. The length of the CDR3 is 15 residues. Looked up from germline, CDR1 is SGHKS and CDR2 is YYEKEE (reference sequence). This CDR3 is CASSLGFIAGGIQYF. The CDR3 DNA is TGTGCCAGCAGCTTGGGATTTATCGCAGGGGGCATTCAGTACTTC. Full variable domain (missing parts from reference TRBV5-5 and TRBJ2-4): DAGVTQSPTHLIKTRGQQVTLRCSPISGHKSVSWYQQVLGQGPQFIFQYYEKEERGRGNFPDRFSARQFPNYSSELNVNALLLGDSALYLCASSLGFIAGGIQYFGAGTRLSVL.

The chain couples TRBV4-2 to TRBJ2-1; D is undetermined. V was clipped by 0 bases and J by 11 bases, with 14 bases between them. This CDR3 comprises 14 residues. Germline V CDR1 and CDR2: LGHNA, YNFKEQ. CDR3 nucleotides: TGTGCCAGCAGCCAAGAACTAAGTGGCGGCAAGCAGTTCTTC. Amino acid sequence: CASSQELSGGKQFF.

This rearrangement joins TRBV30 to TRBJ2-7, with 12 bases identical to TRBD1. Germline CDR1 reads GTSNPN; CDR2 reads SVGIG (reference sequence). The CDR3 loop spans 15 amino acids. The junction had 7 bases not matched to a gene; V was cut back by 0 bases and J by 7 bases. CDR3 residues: CAWSVSGTGGWEQYF. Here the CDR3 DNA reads TGTGCCTGGAGTGTCTCCGGGACAGGGGGCTGGGAGCAGTACTTC.

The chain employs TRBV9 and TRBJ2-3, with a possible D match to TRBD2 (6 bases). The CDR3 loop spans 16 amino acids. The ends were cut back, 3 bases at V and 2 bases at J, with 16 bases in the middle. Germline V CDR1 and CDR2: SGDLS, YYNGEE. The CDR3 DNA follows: TGTGCCAGCAGCGCAACCCGGCGGGGCCCCACAGATACGCAGTATTTT. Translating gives CASSATRRGPTDTQYF.

In DNA, the CDR3 is TGTGCCAGCAGTGAACTCCCTAGGGCGGGGGGTGTAGATACGCAGTATTTT. Translation gives CASSELPRAGGVDTQYF. The V gene is TRBV25-1, the J gene TRBJ2-3; the match to TRBD2 covers 8 bases. This CDR3 spans 17 amino acids. The trim removed 2 bases at V and 5 bases at J, leaving 12 bases unmatched. CDR1 and CDR2 from the germline V gene are MGHDK and SYGVNS. The entire variable domain, with the rest obtained from reference TRBV25-1 and TRBJ2-3, is as follows: EADIYQTPRYLVIGTGKKITLECSQTMGHDKMYWYQQDPGMELHLIHYSYGVNSTEKGDLSSESTVSRIRTEHFPLTLESARPSHTSQYLCASSELPRAGGVDTQYFGPGTRLTVL.

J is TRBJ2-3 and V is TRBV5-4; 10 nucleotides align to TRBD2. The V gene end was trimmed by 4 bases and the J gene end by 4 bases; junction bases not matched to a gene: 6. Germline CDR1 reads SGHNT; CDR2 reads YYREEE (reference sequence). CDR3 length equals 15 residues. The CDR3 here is CASSAGTSASDTQYF. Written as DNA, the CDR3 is TGTGCCAGCAGCGCCGGGACTAGCGCCTCAGATACGCAGTATTTT.

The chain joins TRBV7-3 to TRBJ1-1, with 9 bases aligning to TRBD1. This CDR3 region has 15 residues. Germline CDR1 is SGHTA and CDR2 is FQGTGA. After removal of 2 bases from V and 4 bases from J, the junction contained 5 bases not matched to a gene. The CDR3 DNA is TGTGCCAGCAGCTTATCCGGGACAGGGCTCACTGAAGCTTTCTTT. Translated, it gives CASSLSGTGLTEAFF.

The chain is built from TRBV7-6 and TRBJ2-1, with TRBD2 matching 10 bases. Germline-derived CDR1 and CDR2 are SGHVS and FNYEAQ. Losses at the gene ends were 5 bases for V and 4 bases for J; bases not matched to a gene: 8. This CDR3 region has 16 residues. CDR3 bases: TGTGCCAGCAGCCGATTTACTAGCGGGGTGTACAATGAGCAGTTCTTC. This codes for CASSRFTSGVYNEQFF.

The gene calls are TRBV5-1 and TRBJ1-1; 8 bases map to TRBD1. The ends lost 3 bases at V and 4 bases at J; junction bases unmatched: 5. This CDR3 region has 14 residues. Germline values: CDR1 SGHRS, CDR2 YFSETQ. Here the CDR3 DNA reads TGCGCCAGCAGCTCAGGACAGGGTGGCACTGAAGCTTTCTTT. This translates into CASSSGQGGTEAFF.

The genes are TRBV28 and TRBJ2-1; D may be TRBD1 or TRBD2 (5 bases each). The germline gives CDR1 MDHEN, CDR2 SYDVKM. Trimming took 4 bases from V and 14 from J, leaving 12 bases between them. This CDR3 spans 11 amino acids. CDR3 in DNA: TGTGCCAGCAGTTCGGACTGGGGGAAGTTCTTC. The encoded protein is CASSSDWGKFF.